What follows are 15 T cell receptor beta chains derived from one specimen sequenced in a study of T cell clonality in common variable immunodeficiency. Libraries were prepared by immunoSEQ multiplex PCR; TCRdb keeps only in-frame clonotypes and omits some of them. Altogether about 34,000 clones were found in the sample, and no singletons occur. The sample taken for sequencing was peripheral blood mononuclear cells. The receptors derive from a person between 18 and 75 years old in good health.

CDR3 bases read: TGTGCCAGCCGTCAAGCGGCGAACACTGAA. It yields the protein CASRQAANTE. The CDR3 in its entirety is CASRQAANTEAFF. The genes are TRBV7-2 and TRBJ1-1; the D is unclear. With the read ending 3 residues before the CDR3 end, the germline J gene is used to fill in that end. The CDR3 spans 13 residues. V was cut by 8 bases and J by 1 base, with 11 bases left in between. The germline V gene encodes CDR1 SGHTA and CDR2 FQGNSA.

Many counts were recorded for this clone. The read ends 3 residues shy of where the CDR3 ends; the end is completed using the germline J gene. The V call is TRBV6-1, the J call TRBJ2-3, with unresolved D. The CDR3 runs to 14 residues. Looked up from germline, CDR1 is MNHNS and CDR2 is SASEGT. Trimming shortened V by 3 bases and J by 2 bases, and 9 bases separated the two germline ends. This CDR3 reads CASSDSSNTDTQYF. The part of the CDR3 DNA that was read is TGTGCCAGCAGTGACAGTTCAAACACAGATACG.

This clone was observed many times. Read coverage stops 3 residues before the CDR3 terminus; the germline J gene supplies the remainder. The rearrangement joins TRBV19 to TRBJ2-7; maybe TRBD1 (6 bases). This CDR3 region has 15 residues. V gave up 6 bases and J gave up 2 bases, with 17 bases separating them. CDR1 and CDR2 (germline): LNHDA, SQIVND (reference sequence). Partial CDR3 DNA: TGTGCCAGTAGGGACAGATGGAAAACAACCTACGAG. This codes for CASRDRWKTTYE. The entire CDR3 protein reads CASRDRWKTTYEQYF. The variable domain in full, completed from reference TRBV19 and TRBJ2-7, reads DGGITQSPKYLFRKEGQNVTLSCEQNLNHDAMYWYRQDPGQGLRLIYYSQIVNDFQKGDIAEGYSVSREKKESFPLTVTSAQKNPTAFYLCASRDRWKTTYEQYFGPGTRLTVT.

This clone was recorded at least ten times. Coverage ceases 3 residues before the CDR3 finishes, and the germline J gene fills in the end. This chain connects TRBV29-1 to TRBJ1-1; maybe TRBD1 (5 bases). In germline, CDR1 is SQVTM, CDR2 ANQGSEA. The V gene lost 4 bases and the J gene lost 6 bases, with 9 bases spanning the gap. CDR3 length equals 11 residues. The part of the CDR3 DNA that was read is TGCAGCGTTGTGTGGGGCCCTGAA. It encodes CSVVWGPE. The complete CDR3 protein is CSVVWGPEAFF. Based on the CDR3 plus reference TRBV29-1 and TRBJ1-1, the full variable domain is SAVISQKPSRDICQRGTSLTIQCQVDSQVTMMFWYRQQPGQSLTLIATANQGSEATYESGFVIDKFPISRPNLTFSTLTVSNMSPEDSSIYLCSVVWGPEAFFGQGTRLTVV.

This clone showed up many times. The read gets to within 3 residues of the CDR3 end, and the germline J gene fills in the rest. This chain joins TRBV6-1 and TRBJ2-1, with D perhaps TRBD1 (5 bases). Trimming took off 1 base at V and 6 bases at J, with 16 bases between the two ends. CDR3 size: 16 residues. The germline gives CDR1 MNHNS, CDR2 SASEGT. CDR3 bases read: TGTGCCAGCAGTGAAGTTGGGGCTACCATCACCAATGAG. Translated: CASSEVGATITNE. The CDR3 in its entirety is CASSEVGATITNEQFF.

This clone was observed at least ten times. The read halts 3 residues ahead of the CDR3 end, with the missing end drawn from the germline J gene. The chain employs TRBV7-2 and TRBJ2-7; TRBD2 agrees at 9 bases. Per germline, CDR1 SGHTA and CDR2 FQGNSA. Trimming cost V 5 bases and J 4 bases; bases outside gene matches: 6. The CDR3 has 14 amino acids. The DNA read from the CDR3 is TGTGCCAGCAGCCTTTCTAGCGGGAATTACGAG. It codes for CASSLSSGNYE. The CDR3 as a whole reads CASSLSSGNYEQYF.

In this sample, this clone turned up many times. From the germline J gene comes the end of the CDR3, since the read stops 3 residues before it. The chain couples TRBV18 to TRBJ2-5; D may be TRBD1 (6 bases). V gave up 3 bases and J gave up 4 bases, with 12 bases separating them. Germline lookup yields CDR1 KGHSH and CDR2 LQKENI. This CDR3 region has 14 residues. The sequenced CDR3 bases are TGTGCCAGCTCACCGGACAGTTTGGCAGAGACC. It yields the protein CASSPDSLAET. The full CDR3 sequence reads CASSPDSLAETQYF.

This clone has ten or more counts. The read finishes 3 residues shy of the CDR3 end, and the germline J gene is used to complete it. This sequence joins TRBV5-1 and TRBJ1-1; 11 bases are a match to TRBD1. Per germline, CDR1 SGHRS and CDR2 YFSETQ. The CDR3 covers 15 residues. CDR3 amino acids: CASSLEVRDRGLAFF. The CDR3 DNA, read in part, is TGCGCCAGCAGCTTGGAAGTTCGGGACAGGGGGTTA.

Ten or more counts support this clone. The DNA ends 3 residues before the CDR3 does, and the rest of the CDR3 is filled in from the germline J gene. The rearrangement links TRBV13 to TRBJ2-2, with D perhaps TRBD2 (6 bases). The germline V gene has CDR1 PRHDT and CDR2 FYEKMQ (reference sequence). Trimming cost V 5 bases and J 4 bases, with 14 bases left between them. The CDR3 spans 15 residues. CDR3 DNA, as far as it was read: TGTGCCAGCAGCCTGCGGGGTCCGGGCACCGGGGAG. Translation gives CASSLRGPGTGE. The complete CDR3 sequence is CASSLRGPGTGELFF.

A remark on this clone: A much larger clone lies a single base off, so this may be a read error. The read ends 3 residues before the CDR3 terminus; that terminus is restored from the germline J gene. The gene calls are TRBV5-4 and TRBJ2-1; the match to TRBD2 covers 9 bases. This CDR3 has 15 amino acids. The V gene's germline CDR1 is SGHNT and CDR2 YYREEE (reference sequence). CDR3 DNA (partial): TGTGCCAACAGCTTGAATAGCGGGAGCTACAATGAG. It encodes CANSLNSGSYNE. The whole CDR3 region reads CANSLNSGSYNEQFF.

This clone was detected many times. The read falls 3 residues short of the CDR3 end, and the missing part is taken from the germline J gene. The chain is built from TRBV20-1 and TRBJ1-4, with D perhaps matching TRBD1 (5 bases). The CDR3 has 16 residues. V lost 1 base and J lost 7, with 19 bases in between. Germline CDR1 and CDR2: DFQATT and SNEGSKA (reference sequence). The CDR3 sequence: CSARGDFKGRGEKLFF. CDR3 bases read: TGCAGTGCTAGAGGGGATTTCAAGGGGAGGGGTGAAAAA.

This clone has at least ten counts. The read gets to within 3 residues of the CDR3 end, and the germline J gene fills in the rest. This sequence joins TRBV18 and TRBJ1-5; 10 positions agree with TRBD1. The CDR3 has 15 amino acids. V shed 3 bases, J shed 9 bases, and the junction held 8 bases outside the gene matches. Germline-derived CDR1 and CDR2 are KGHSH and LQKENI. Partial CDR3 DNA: TGTGCCAGCTCACCGGACAGGGGGTCGAGGACGCCC. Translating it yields CASSPDRGSRTP. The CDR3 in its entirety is CASSPDRGSRTPQHF.

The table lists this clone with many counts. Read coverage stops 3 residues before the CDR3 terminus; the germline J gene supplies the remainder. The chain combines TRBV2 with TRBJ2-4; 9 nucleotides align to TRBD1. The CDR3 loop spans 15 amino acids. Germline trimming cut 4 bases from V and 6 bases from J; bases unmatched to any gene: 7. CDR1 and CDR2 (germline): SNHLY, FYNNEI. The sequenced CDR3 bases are TGTGCCAGCAGTGTGGGGGACAGGGCACTAAACATT. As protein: CASSVGDRALNI. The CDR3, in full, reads CASSVGDRALNIQYF.

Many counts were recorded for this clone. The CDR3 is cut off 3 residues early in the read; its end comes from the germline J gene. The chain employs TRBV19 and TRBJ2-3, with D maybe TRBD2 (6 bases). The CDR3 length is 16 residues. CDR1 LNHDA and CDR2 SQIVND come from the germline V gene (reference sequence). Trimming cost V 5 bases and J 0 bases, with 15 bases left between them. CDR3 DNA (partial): TGTGCCAGTAGTGGCCCTAGCGCGACTAGCACAGATACG. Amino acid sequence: CASSGPSATSTDT. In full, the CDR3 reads CASSGPSATSTDTQYF.

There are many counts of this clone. CDR3: CASSLGWPNTIYF. The CDR3 DNA, read in part, is TGTGCCAGCAGCTTAGGATGGCCAAACACC. V gene TRBV7-9 combines with J gene TRBJ1-3, with D uncertain. The read falls 3 residues short of the CDR3 end, and the missing part is taken from the germline J gene. V lost 1 base to trimming and J lost 6 bases, with 7 bases between them. The CDR3 is 13 residues long. Germline-derived CDR1 and CDR2 are SEHNR and FQNEAQ (reference sequence).